This is a list of T cell receptor beta chains from one sample in a study of CD8 T cells in ankylosing spondylitis. TCRdb independently ran MiXCR on the 5' RACE reads; one entry per CDR3 protein. The sample has more than 500,000 distinct CDR3 sequences; approximately 5% are singletons. The sequencing input was blood, either unsorted or a sorted T cell fraction (not recorded which). The receptors were sampled from a male donor with ankylosing spondylitis. CDR3s include the opening cysteine and the closing phenylalanine or tryptophan. A D gene is named only where the DNA matches it firmly. Clone sizes are given selectively: once, few, many, or a class where the clone is expanded.

v_call: TRBV7-2; j_call: TRBJ2-7; clone_size: few; d_call: .; cdr3_aa: CASRPGTSYEQYF; cdr3_nt: TGTGCCAGCAGACCAGGGACCTCCTACGAGCAGTACTTC
v_call: TRBV7-3; j_call: TRBJ1-3; clone_size: many; d_call: .; cdr3_aa: CASSLRHGGNTIYF; cdr3_nt: TGTGCCAGCAGCCTCCGCCACGGTGGAAACACCATATATTTT
v_call: TRBV12-3/TRBV12-4; j_call: TRBJ2-1; clone_size: many; d_call: .; cdr3_aa: CASGVWQGEGEQFF; cdr3_nt: TGTGCCAGCGGGGTTTGGCAGGGGGAGGGTGAGCAGTTCTTC
v_call: TRBV7-8; j_call: TRBJ1-2; clone_size: many; d_call: .; cdr3_aa: CASSPSRELGYTF; cdr3_nt: TGTGCCAGCAGCCCCAGTAGGGAGCTTGGCTACACCTTC
v_call: TRBV6-1; j_call: TRBJ1-5; clone_size: many; d_call: .; cdr3_aa: CASSEEGQAGQPQHF; cdr3_nt: TGTGCCAGCAGTGAAGAAGGCCAGGCGGGTCAGCCCCAGCATTTT
v_call: TRBV9; j_call: TRBJ2-3; clone_size: .; d_call: .; cdr3_aa: CASSVAPRGGTDTQYF; cdr3_nt: TGTGCCAGCAGCGTAGCCCCCAGGGGGGGCACAGATACGCAGTATTTT
v_call: TRBV4-3; j_call: TRBJ2-3; clone_size: many; d_call: .; cdr3_aa: CASSQDKGIGRTDTQYF; cdr3_nt: TGCGCCAGCAGCCAAGATAAGGGGATCGGTAGGACAGATACGCAGTATTTT
v_call: TRBV4-1; j_call: TRBJ2-2; clone_size: many; d_call: .; cdr3_aa: CASRHGTGELFF; cdr3_nt: TGCGCCAGCAGACACGGGACCGGGGAGCTGTTTTTT
v_call: TRBV20-1; j_call: TRBJ1-1; clone_size: many; d_call: .; cdr3_aa: CSARNRENTEAFF; cdr3_nt: TGCAGTGCTAGAAACAGGGAGAACACTGAAGCTTTCTTT
v_call: TRBV5-1; j_call: TRBJ2-1; clone_size: many; d_call: .; cdr3_aa: CASSLGGLQSYNEQFF; cdr3_nt: TGCGCCAGCAGCTTGGGCGGCCTCCAGTCCTACAATGAGCAGTTCTTC
v_call: TRBV7-2; j_call: TRBJ1-1; clone_size: .; d_call: TRBD1; cdr3_aa: CASSVRDRGPEAFF; cdr3_nt: TGTGCCAGCAGCGTCCGGGACAGGGGCCCTGAAGCTTTCTTT
v_call: TRBV7-9; j_call: TRBJ1-4; clone_size: many; d_call: .; cdr3_aa: CASSPDEKLFF; cdr3_nt: TGTGCCAGCAGCCCAGATGAAAAACTGTTTTTT
v_call: TRBV5-1; j_call: TRBJ2-1; clone_size: many; d_call: TRBD2; cdr3_aa: CASSTGTSGYNEQFF; cdr3_nt: TGCGCCAGCAGCACCGGGACTAGCGGTTACAATGAGCAGTTCTTC
v_call: TRBV9; j_call: TRBJ1-6; clone_size: few; d_call: .; cdr3_aa: CASSVGGAGSPYSPLHF; cdr3_nt: TGTGCCAGCAGCGTAGGGGGGGCGGGGTCCCCCTACTCACCCCTCCACTTT
v_call: TRBV5-1; j_call: TRBJ1-1; clone_size: many; d_call: .; cdr3_aa: CASSNGQSYTEAFF; cdr3_nt: TGCGCCAGCAGCAACGGACAGAGCTACACTGAAGCTTTCTTT
v_call: TRBV5-1; j_call: TRBJ1-1; clone_size: many; d_call: .; cdr3_aa: CASSMEQGPGDTEAFF; cdr3_nt: TGCGCCAGCAGCATGGAGCAGGGCCCCGGAGACACTGAAGCTTTCTTT
v_call: TRBV11-2; j_call: TRBJ2-2; clone_size: many; d_call: .; cdr3_aa: CASSLVLRRDNTDTGELFF; cdr3_nt: TGTGCCAGCAGCTTAGTTCTCCGCCGGGACAACACGGACACCGGGGAGCTGTTTTTT
v_call: TRBV18; j_call: TRBJ2-7; clone_size: many; d_call: .; cdr3_aa: CASSSAGYYEQYF; cdr3_nt: TGTGCCAGCTCATCCGCAGGGTACTACGAGCAGTACTTC
v_call: TRBV20-1; j_call: TRBJ1-6; clone_size: many; d_call: .; cdr3_aa: CSAREGRDNSPLHF; cdr3_nt: TGCAGTGCTAGGGAGGGACGGGATAATTCACCCCTCCACTTT
v_call: TRBV15; j_call: TRBJ2-2; clone_size: many; d_call: TRBD2; cdr3_aa: CATSNGLAGGTGELFF; cdr3_nt: TGTGCCACCAGCAACGGACTAGCGGGCGGAACCGGGGAGCTGTTTTTT
v_call: TRBV20-1; j_call: TRBJ1-6; clone_size: .; d_call: TRBD1; cdr3_aa: CCARDPGRGPEVGRSPLHF; cdr3_nt: TGCTGTGCTAGAGATCCGGGCAGGGGGCCAGAAGTGGGTAGATCACCCCTCCACTTT
v_call: TRBV18; j_call: TRBJ2-4; clone_size: many; d_call: .; cdr3_aa: CASSPTANVAKNIQYF; cdr3_nt: TGTGCCAGCTCACCGACCGCTAACGTAGCCAAAAACATTCAGTACTTC
v_call: TRBV5-1; j_call: TRBJ1-2; clone_size: many; d_call: TRBD1; cdr3_aa: CASRKDRGLGYTF; cdr3_nt: TGCGCCAGCAGAAAAGACAGGGGGCTTGGCTACACCTTC
v_call: TRBV6-5; j_call: TRBJ2-5; clone_size: few; d_call: .; cdr3_aa: CASSYSAVHQETQYF; cdr3_nt: TGTGCCAGCAGTTACTCGGCAGTTCACCAAGAGACCCAGTACTTC
v_call: TRBV12-3/TRBV12-4; j_call: TRBJ1-3; clone_size: many; d_call: TRBD1; cdr3_aa: CASSFDRGWNTIYF; cdr3_nt: TGTGCCAGCAGTTTTGACAGGGGGTGGAACACCATATATTTT
v_call: TRBV20-1; j_call: TRBJ2-5; clone_size: many; d_call: TRBD2; cdr3_aa: CSADRAGAGETQYF; cdr3_nt: TGCAGTGCTGACCGAGCGGGAGCTGGGGAGACCCAGTACTTC
v_call: TRBV12-3/TRBV12-4; j_call: TRBJ1-1; clone_size: many; d_call: TRBD1; cdr3_aa: CASSASTGGRTEAFF; cdr3_nt: TGTGCCAGCAGTGCCTCGACAGGGGGCCGGACTGAAGCTTTCTTT
v_call: TRBV19; j_call: TRBJ1-2; clone_size: few; d_call: .; cdr3_aa: CATRQIANYGYTF; cdr3_nt: TGTGCCACCAGGCAGATAGCTAACTATGGCTACACCTTC
v_call: TRBV5-5; j_call: TRBJ2-3; clone_size: few; d_call: TRBD1; cdr3_aa: CASSRTGVADTQYF; cdr3_nt: TGTGCCAGCAGTCGGACAGGGGTGGCAGATACGCAGTATTTT
v_call: TRBV24-1; j_call: TRBJ2-5; clone_size: many; d_call: TRBD1; cdr3_aa: CATSDHGTGGHQETQYF; cdr3_nt: TGTGCCACCAGTGATCACGGGACAGGGGGACACCAAGAGACCCAGTACTTC
v_call: TRBV10-3; j_call: TRBJ2-1; clone_size: many; d_call: .; cdr3_aa: CAISERAGIRNEQFF; cdr3_nt: TGTGCCATCAGTGAGAGAGCGGGTATTCGCAATGAGCAGTTCTTC
v_call: TRBV5-4; j_call: TRBJ2-3; clone_size: .; d_call: .; cdr3_aa: CASRQRGAVTDTQYF; cdr3_nt: TGTGCCAGCAGGCAACGGGGGGCGGTCACAGATACGCAGTATTTT
v_call: TRBV12-3/TRBV12-4; j_call: TRBJ2-1; clone_size: many; d_call: .; cdr3_aa: CASSLDPGAYNEQFF; cdr3_nt: TGTGCCAGCAGTTTGGATCCGGGGGCCTACAATGAGCAGTTCTTC
v_call: TRBV20-1; j_call: TRBJ2-3; clone_size: few; d_call: TRBD2; cdr3_aa: CSAPRLAGSTDTQYF; cdr3_nt: TGCAGTGCTCCAAGACTAGCGGGGAGCACAGATACGCAGTATTTT
v_call: TRBV28; j_call: TRBJ2-2; clone_size: many; d_call: TRBD1; cdr3_aa: CASTPGQGSPGELFF; cdr3_nt: TGTGCCAGCACTCCCGGACAGGGGTCCCCCGGGGAGCTGTTTTTT
v_call: TRBV9; j_call: TRBJ2-7; clone_size: many; d_call: .; cdr3_aa: CASSVAGSSSYEQYF; cdr3_nt: TGTGCCAGCAGCGTAGCCGGCTCGAGCTCCTACGAGCAGTACTTC
v_call: TRBV20-1; j_call: TRBJ2-6; clone_size: many; d_call: .; cdr3_aa: CSAPGTLDSGANVLTF; cdr3_nt: TGCAGTGCCCCCGGGACACTGGATTCTGGGGCCAACGTCCTGACTTTC
v_call: TRBV4-3; j_call: TRBJ2-7; clone_size: many; d_call: TRBD1; cdr3_aa: CASSQEARTGTYEQYF; cdr3_nt: TGCGCCAGCAGCCAAGAGGCGCGGACAGGCACGTACGAGCAGTACTTC
v_call: TRBV5-1; j_call: TRBJ2-3; clone_size: many; d_call: .; cdr3_aa: CASAGDTPSTDTQYF; cdr3_nt: TGCGCCAGCGCCGGGGACACACCCTCCACAGATACGCAGTATTTT